A single count supports the clone carrying this T cell receptor beta chain. There are 15 residues in the CDR3. Germline V gives CDR1 SGDLS, CDR2 YYNGEE. V was pared by 4 bases and J by 3 bases, with 8 bases of the junction left unmatched. This sample stems from a study of T cell clones after liver transplantation. The data were produced by immunoSEQ multiplex PCR, yet TCRdb's version contains in-frame clones alone and is incomplete. The sample lists more than 75,000 clones; roughly 85% were seen once. The starting material was CD4+ T cells from blood, obtained about 46 months after liver transplant. The receptor was derived from a human patient who received a liver transplant. Some T cells may have come from the graft donor. The chain has TRBV9 and TRBJ1-1, with TRBD1 matching over 8 bases. Written as DNA, the CDR3 is TGTGCCAGCAGCACTTCAGGGGGCTTCTACACTGAAGCTTTCTTT. This codes for CASSTSGGFYTEAFF.